Listed here is a single TCR beta chain. The antigen is unknown. RNA extraction was followed by reverse transcription into cDNA, which acted as the sequencing template. Here immunoSEQ multiplex PCR was the method, and the copy in TCRdb shows in-frame clones only, minus some. The data show 90,000 to 120,000 clones, over 55% seen once. This entry belongs to a study of CD8+ T cells in alopecia areata. Overall study findings and caveats: Relative to normal scalp, lesional scalp, especially alopecia totalis/universalis, showed higher clonality.

The length of the CDR3 is 11 residues. Germline-derived CDR1 and CDR2 are LNHDA and SQIVND (reference sequence). Between the trimmed V and J ends, which lost 6 bases and 6 bases, there was a span of 6 bases. Sequences were obtained from NKG2D-low CD8+ T cells sorted from blood. This TCR came from a human donor with alopecia areata. The rearrangement uses TRBV19 and TRBJ2-1; D is uncertain. CDR3 sequence: CASRLGNEQFF. The CDR3 DNA reads TGTGCCAGTAGGCTGGGCAATGAGCAGTTCTTC.